This TCR beta chain originates from a study of shared clonotypes between healthy human individuals. Profiling relied on immunoSEQ multiplex PCR, and the TCRdb table lists in-frame clones only, not all of them. This table holds 800,000 to 1,200,000 clones, approximately 80% found once. The CDR3 runs 14 residues. The germline gives CDR1 SGHNT, CDR2 YYREEE (reference sequence). The V gene lost 4 bases and the J gene lost 7 bases, with 18 bases spanning the gap. Sequencing input: memory CD4+ T cells from PBMCs. Noted subset: CD45RA-negative fraction. V usage is TRBV5-4 and J usage is TRBJ2-7; D may match TRBD1 or TRBD2 (5 bases each). This sequence was found in a man aged 18 to 29 in good health. Some clones in this sample may be carry-over from other donors' samples. This chain's CDR3 is CASSRDGQLGEQYF. The CDR3 DNA reads TGTGCCAGCAGCCGGGACGGCCAATTAGGGGAGCAGTACTTC.